This T cell receptor (beta chain) was retrieved from a study of T cells expressing NK-cell markers. Germline CDR1 LNHDA, CDR2 SQIVND (reference sequence). The CDR3 is 14 amino acids. Study outcomes and limitations: In more than 5 donors, dominant CD3+CD56+NKG2C+ clonotypes ranked among the top 10 CD8+ clonotypes. Topping the CD3+CD56-NKG2C+ fraction as well were these clonotypes, in a handful of donors.

A remark on this clonotype: The antigen is unknown.

For TCR beta, cDNA was produced by 5'RACE template switching with UMIs. TCRdb reworked the 5' RACE reads into one entry per CDR3 protein, no DNA. This sample's table reports about 160,000 distinct CDR3 sequences. This receptor was obtained from a woman aged 18-70 years in good health. V gene TRBV19 combines with J gene TRBJ1-6; TCRdb's D call of TRBD1 is untestable without DNA. Material for sequencing was blood T cells: a sorted CD56 or NKG2C T cell subset, CD4+ or CD8+ T cells, or bulk PBMC T cells (not recorded which). The CDR3 spells CASSRGQDLGPLHF.